This TCR beta chain was captured in a study of persistence of HIV-infected CD4 T cells. The study's findings and limits: Compared with CD3/CD28-stimulated cells, CMV- and Gag-responding cells showed lower TCRbeta richness.

The stimulus was an HIV-1 Gag 15-mer peptide pool, 1 ug/peptide/mL. Responding CD4+ T cells were sorted by upregulation of both CD40 ligand and CD69. Undetectable plasma HIV-1 RNA below 50 copies/mL lasted at least 4 years. Donors had CD4+ T cell counts above 400 cells/uL and were CMV-seropositive. In the case of this clone: The antigen is unknown.

This was the immunoSEQ version 4 assay in survey mode. Libraries were prepared by immunoSEQ multiplex PCR; TCRdb keeps only in-frame clonotypes and omits some of them. The repertoire holds fewer than 15,000 clones, with about three fifths as singletons. Germline CDR1 is SGHDT and CDR2 is YYEEEE. CDR3 length: 14 amino acids. Losses at the gene ends were 4 bases for V and 1 base for J; bases not matched to a gene: 5. The sample here was CD4+ T cells sorted from PBMCs after roughly 18-hour stimulation, taken from a patient who received antiretroviral therapy. The rearrangement joins TRBV5-6 to TRBJ2-7, with 7 bases identical to TRBD1. The clonotype was recovered from an adult man with HIV who was CMV-seropositive. In DNA, the CDR3 is TGTGCCAGCAGCCCCCGGGACAGTTCCTACGAGCAGTACTTC. Its protein product is CASSPRDSSYEQYF.